The 32 T cell receptor beta chains below come from one sample, sequenced in a study of T cell changes during pregnancy in multiple sclerosis. Sequencing was performed with immunoSEQ multiplex PCR; in TCRdb, only in-frame clones are kept and a portion is missing. This sample yields tens of thousands of clones, of which around 90% are seen a single time; approximately 1.5% belongs to the top ten. Sequences were derived from peripheral blood, sampled after pregnancy. These receptors were collected from a female donor with multiple sclerosis, enrolled in a pregnancy study.

In this sample, this clone turned up once. The gene calls are TRBV7-9 and TRBJ1-2; D unresolved. Looked up from germline, CDR1 is SEHNR and CDR2 is FQNEAQ (reference sequence). The CDR3 is 14 residues long. V shed 7 bases and J shed 2 bases, with 14 bases lying between them. The CDR3 bases are TGTGCCAGCACCCGGGTCACTAACAACTATGGCTACACCTTC. Amino acids: CASTRVTNNYGYTF.

The chain carries TRBV5-1 and TRBJ1-5; 9 bases line up with TRBD1. This CDR3 has 16 amino acids. The ends lost 3 bases at V and 5 bases at J; junction bases unmatched: 9. CDR1 and CDR2 (germline): SGHRS, YFSETQ. The CDR3 reads CASSSSSGQGHQPQHF. CDR3 nucleotides: TGCGCCAGCAGCTCATCTTCTGGACAGGGGCATCAGCCCCAGCATTTT.

The V and J genes are TRBV2 and TRBJ2-1; a weak D match, TRBD2 (5 bases). CDR1 is SNHLY, CDR2 FYNNEI, per germline. Trimming removed 8 bases from V and 0 bases from J, with 11 bases in between. There are 14 residues in the CDR3. The CDR3 spells CASSREGSYNEQFF. Written as DNA, the CDR3 is TGTGCCAGCTCCCGGGAAGGCTCCTACAATGAGCAGTTCTTC. The full variable domain, completed using reference TRBV2 and TRBJ2-1, is EPEVTQTPSHQVTQMGQEVILRCVPISNHLYFYWYRQILGQKVEFLVSFYNNEISEKSEIFDDQFSVERPDGSNFTLKIRSTKLEDSAMYFCASSREGSYNEQFFGPGTRLTVL.

This clone was seen once. The chain combines TRBV28 with TRBJ2-5; TRBD1 aligns across 7 bases. The CDR3 runs to 14 residues. With 4 bases clipped from V and 5 bases from J, the junction kept 7 bases outside the gene matches. Germline V gene sequence: CDR1 MDHEN, CDR2 SYDVKM. CDR3 loop: CASSSTGDGETQYF. The CDR3, as DNA: TGTGCCAGCAGTTCTACAGGGGATGGGGAGACCCAGTACTTC.

The rearrangement joins TRBV7-9 to TRBJ2-1; D is perhaps TRBD1 (5 bases). This CDR3 region has 13 residues. CDR1 and CDR2 from the germline V gene are SEHNR and FQNEAQ (reference sequence). The ends were cut back, 0 bases at V and 6 bases at J, with 6 bases in the middle. This CDR3 is CASSLAGVNEQFF. CDR3 sequence (DNA): TGTGCCAGCAGCTTAGCAGGGGTCAATGAGCAGTTCTTC.

The chain joins TRBV7-4 to TRBJ1-2; 9 bases line up with TRBD1. The CDR3 runs to 17 residues. With V trimmed by 1 base and J by 5 bases, 11 bases remained unmatched. CDR1 and CDR2 from the germline V gene are SGHVT and SQSDAQ. CDR3 DNA: TGTGCCAGCAGCTTAGACCCGTACAGGGGGCGGACGTATGGCTACACCTTC. Translation gives CASSLDPYRGRTYGYTF. Together with reference TRBV7-4 and TRBJ1-2, the CDR3 gives the full variable domain: GAGVSQSPRYKVAKRGRDVALRCDSISGHVTLYWYRQTLGQGSEVLTYSQSDAQRDKSGRPSGRFSAERPERSVSTLKIQRTEQGDSAVYLCASSLDPYRGRTYGYTFGSGTRLTVV.

The rearrangement links TRBV27 to TRBJ1-2; possible D gene TRBD1, 6 bases. Germline lookup yields CDR1 MNHEY and CDR2 SMNVEV (reference sequence). This CDR3 comprises 14 residues. The V and J ends lost 5 bases and 4 bases respectively, with 14 bases between them. The CDR3 protein is CASSPTGTPYGYTF. Here the CDR3 DNA reads TGTGCCAGCAGTCCTACCGGGACACCCTATGGCTACACCTTC.

The CDR3 here is CASSPSGSSYNEQFF. The CDR3 bases are TGTGCCAGCAGCCCTAGCGGAAGCTCCTACAATGAGCAGTTCTTC. This chain joins TRBV11-2 and TRBJ2-1; 7 bases match TRBD2. The CDR3 loop spans 15 amino acids. The V segment lost 5 bases and the J segment 0 bases; nucleotides outside the gene matches: 4. Germline V gene sequence: CDR1 SGHAT, CDR2 FQNNGV.

The V and J genes are TRBV10-3 and TRBJ2-2; 9 bases are shared with TRBD1. The CDR3 extends over 12 amino acids. Germline values: CDR1 ENHRY, CDR2 SYGVKD. With V trimmed by 9 bases and J by 6 bases, 2 bases remained unmatched. The chain's CDR3 is CAMGQGAGELFF. CDR3 bases: TGTGCCATGGGACAGGGAGCCGGGGAGCTGTTTTTT.

This clone has only one observation. The chain uses TRBV5-5 and TRBJ1-2; no reliable D call. The length of the CDR3 is 14 residues. Trimming took off 2 bases at V and 4 bases at J, with 12 bases between the two ends. Per the germline V gene, CDR1 is SGHKS and CDR2 is YYEKEE (reference sequence). The CDR3, as DNA: TGTGCCAGCAGCTTCGCAACAGCAGCCTATGGCTACACCTTC. This translates into CASSFATAAYGYTF.

This chain joins TRBV11-1 and TRBJ2-6; 10 bases align to TRBD1. The CDR3 is 17 residues long. J was trimmed by 2 bases and V by 3 bases; bases with no gene match: 4. Germline V lookup: CDR1 SGHAT, CDR2 FQDESV (reference sequence). Written as DNA, the CDR3 is TGTGCCAGCAGCTTTCGGACAGGGGGGACTGGGGCCAACGTCCTGACTTTC. The encoded protein is CASSFRTGGTGANVLTF.

The chain recombines TRBV5-4 with TRBJ2-5; 14 bases are shared with TRBD2. This CDR3 region has 15 residues. Germline V lookup: CDR1 SGHNT, CDR2 YYREEE (reference sequence). Trimming cost V 5 bases and J 5 bases; bases outside gene matches: 5. The CDR3 DNA is TGTGCCAGCAGTCAGGGACTAGCGGGAGTGGAGACCCAGTACTTC. Amino acids: CASSQGLAGVETQYF.

V is TRBV9 and J is TRBJ1-2, with TRBD1 matching 8 bases. The CDR3 runs 17 residues. J was trimmed by 2 bases and V by 0 bases; bases with no gene match: 9. In germline, CDR1 is SGDLS, CDR2 YYNGEE. This chain's CDR3 is CASSVATFRTGNYGYTF. The CDR3 DNA sequence: TGTGCCAGCAGCGTAGCTACTTTCAGGACAGGGAACTATGGCTACACCTTC.

This sequence joins TRBV4-1 and TRBJ2-2; tentative D call: TRBD2 (5 bases). Germline V gene sequence: CDR1 MGHRA, CDR2 YSYEKL. The CDR3 has 14 residues. V was clipped by 4 bases and J by 5 bases, with 11 bases between them. The CDR3 coding sequence is TGCGCCAGCAGCCCAAGGACTGGGACCGGGGAGCTGTTTTTT. Translated, it gives CASSPRTGTGELFF.

The chain is built from TRBV5-1 and TRBJ2-7, with 13 bases fitting TRBD2. The V gene end was trimmed by 6 bases and the J gene end by 3 bases; junction bases not matched to a gene: 6. The CDR3 loop spans 15 amino acids. CDR1 is SGHRS and CDR2 is YFSETQ in the germline V gene. The DNA of the CDR3 is TGCGCCAGCAAATCCGGGACTAGCGGGATCTACGAGCAGTACTTC. It yields the protein CASKSGTSGIYEQYF.

The table lists this clone with a count of one. The genes are TRBV7-9 and TRBJ2-5; 11 bases agree with TRBD2. The CDR3 covers 14 residues. In germline, CDR1 is SEHNR, CDR2 FQNEAQ (reference sequence). Trimming cost V 4 bases and J 2 bases; bases outside gene matches: 0. Written as DNA, the CDR3 is TGTGCCAGCAGCTGGACTAGCGGGCAAGAGACCCAGTACTTC. Its protein is CASSWTSGQETQYF.

J is TRBJ2-4 and V is TRBV19; D gene unclear. Germline CDR1 and CDR2: LNHDA and SQIVND (reference sequence). This CDR3 is 12 amino acids long. Trimming removed 5 bases at V and 6 bases at J, with 8 bases between. The CDR3 nucleotides read TGTGCCAGTAGTCCCTCCCTAAACATTCAGTACTTC. Encoded protein: CASSPSLNIQYF. Looking up the rest from reference TRBV19 and TRBJ2-4 gives the full variable domain: DGGITQSPKYLFRKEGQNVTLSCEQNLNHDAMYWYRQDPGQGLRLIYYSQIVNDFQKGDIAEGYSVSREKKESFPLTVTSAQKNPTAFYLCASSPSLNIQYFGAGTRLSVL.

The chain couples TRBV18 to TRBJ2-1; TRBD2 agrees at 12 bases. The CDR3 loop spans 17 amino acids. V shed 3 bases, J shed 12 bases, and the junction held 15 bases outside the gene matches. From germline, CDR1 is KGHSH and CDR2 LQKENI. The DNA for the CDR3 is TGTGCCAGCTCACCGCCCGAACTAGCGGGAGGCGGGGGTGGGCAGTTCTTC. This sequence encodes CASSPPELAGGGGGQFF.

This chain joins TRBV7-9 and TRBJ2-5; possibly TRBD2 for D (5 bases). Germline CDR1 is SEHNR and CDR2 is FQNEAQ (reference sequence). Trimming left V 2 bases short and J 5 bases short, with 15 bases between. CDR3 length: 15 residues. This CDR3 is CASSLWRRGLETQYF. The CDR3 nucleotides read TGTGCCAGCAGCTTATGGCGGAGAGGGTTGGAGACCCAGTACTTC. The whole variable domain, filled in from reference TRBV7-9 and TRBJ2-5, reads DTGVSQNPRHKITKRGQNVTFRCDPISEHNRLYWYRQTLGQGPEFLTYFQNEAQLEKSRLLSDRFSAERPKGSFSTLEIQRTEQGDSAMYLCASSLWRRGLETQYFGPGTRLLVL.

Details on this clone: At one boundary the junction diverges from the germline segment, which might be a read error. This chain uses TRBV4-3 with TRBJ2-2; D perhaps matches TRBD1 (6 bases). The CDR3 is 16 residues long. Germline CDR1 reads LGHNA; CDR2 reads YSLEER. The CDR3 DNA sequence: TGCGCCAGCAGCCTGGAGCACAGGGCGAAGACCGGGGAGCTGTTTTTT. This gives the protein CASSLEHRAKTGELFF.

The V and J genes are TRBV10-3 and TRBJ2-5, with a possible D match to TRBD2 (6 bases). This CDR3 region has 13 residues. Trimming took off 11 bases at V and 5 bases at J, with 18 bases between the two ends. From germline, CDR1 is ENHRY and CDR2 SYGVKD. CDR3 coding DNA: TGTGCCGCACGTGGAGGGTTTGATGAGACCCAGTACTTC. It encodes CAARGGFDETQYF.

This chain connects TRBV19 to TRBJ2-7; D perhaps matches TRBD1 (6 bases). V lost 6 bases, J lost 2 bases, and 17 bases lay in between. The CDR3 is 15 amino acids. Germline CDR1 is LNHDA and CDR2 is SQIVND (reference sequence). DNA for the CDR3: TGTGCCAGTAGGTCGTTGAAAGGACAGACCTACGAGCAGTACTTC. It yields the protein CASRSLKGQTYEQYF.

This chain connects TRBV6-1 to TRBJ1-2; no clear D. The CDR3 consists of 16 residues. Germline loops: CDR1 MNHNS, CDR2 SASEGT. V dropped 0 bases and J dropped 8 bases, with 19 bases sitting between them. The CDR3 is CASSEASGGSGRGYTF. CDR3 nucleotides: TGTGCCAGCAGTGAAGCCAGCGGTGGGTCAGGCCGAGGCTACACCTTC.

The chain uses TRBV7-9 and TRBJ1-2; perhaps TRBD1 as D (5 bases). Germline CDR1 is SEHNR and CDR2 is FQNEAQ (reference sequence). This CDR3 region has 16 residues. The V end lost 1 base, the J end lost 4 bases, and 16 bases lay between the germline ends. The CDR3 sequence: CASSLVGRDSIYGYTF. CDR3 nucleotides: TGTGCCAGCAGCTTAGTCGGCAGGGACTCGATCTATGGCTACACCTTC.

V and J are TRBV7-2 and TRBJ2-7; D is undetermined. With 0 bases removed from V and 1 base from J, the gap between germline ends came to 4 bases. Germline CDR1 and CDR2: SGHTA and FQGNSA. The CDR3 has 13 residues. The CDR3 loop reads CASSLARSYEQYF. The CDR3 bases are TGTGCCAGCAGCTTAGCGAGGTCCTACGAGCAGTACTTC. Full variable domain (rest looked up from reference TRBV7-2 and TRBJ2-7): GAGVSQSPSNKVTEKGKDVELRCDPISGHTALYWYRQSLGQGLEFLIYFQGNSAPDKSGLPSDRFSAERTGGSVSTLTIQRTQQEDSAVYLCASSLARSYEQYFGPGTRLTVT.

The rearrangement links TRBV19 to TRBJ1-2, with TRBD1 matching 9 bases. CDR3 length: 15 residues. Germline CDR1 and CDR2: LNHDA and SQIVND (reference sequence). With V trimmed by 3 bases and J by 0 bases, 2 bases remained unmatched. CDR3 in amino acids: CASSIRQGANYGYTF. The CDR3 DNA follows: TGTGCCAGTAGTATCCGACAGGGGGCTAACTATGGCTACACCTTC.

This chain joins TRBV9 and TRBJ1-2; D is unresolved. The CDR3 runs to 12 residues. V was trimmed by 1 base and J by 6 bases, leaving 7 bases between them. Germline V lookup: CDR1 SGDLS, CDR2 YYNGEE. CDR3 sequence reads: CASSVWRDGYTF. CDR3 nucleotides: TGTGCCAGCAGCGTATGGAGGGATGGCTACACCTTC. The full variable domain, its missing parts supplied by reference TRBV9 and TRBJ1-2, is DSGVTQTPKHLITATGQRVTLRCSPRSGDLSVYWYQQSLDQGLQFLIQYYNGEERAKGNILERFSAQQFPDLHSELNLSSLELGDSALYFCASSVWRDGYTFGSGTRLTVV.

In this sample, this clone turned up once. The chain uses TRBV18 and TRBJ2-7; 14 bases are a match to TRBD2. V lost 4 bases, J lost 6 bases, and 8 bases stayed unmatched. The CDR3 is 16 amino acids. Per the germline V gene, CDR1 is KGHSH and CDR2 is LQKENI. The DNA for the CDR3 is TGTGCCAGCTCACAACTGGGACTAGCGGGAGAGGGCGAGCAGTACTTC. Protein sequence: CASSQLGLAGEGEQYF.

The chain employs TRBV7-8 and TRBJ2-7; weak D call: TRBD2 (5 bases). CDR3 size: 17 residues. Per the germline V gene, CDR1 is SGHVS and CDR2 is FQNEAQ. Trimming pared 1 base from V and 2 bases from J, leaving 18 bases between. The CDR3 nucleotides read TGTGCCAGCAGCTTAGATAGGAGGCGGCTGGTTCCCTACGAGCAGTACTTC. It encodes CASSLDRRRLVPYEQYF.

The J gene is TRBJ2-1, the V gene TRBV5-6, with D perhaps TRBD2 (5 bases). V was trimmed by 0 bases and J by 9 bases, leaving 22 bases between them. Germline loops: CDR1 SGHDT, CDR2 YYEEEE. CDR3 length: 17 amino acids. The CDR3 DNA sequence: TGTGCCAGCAGCTTGGGGGTAAGCACCCCGAGGGTGGGTGAGCAGTTCTTC. It translates to CASSLGVSTPRVGEQFF. The entire variable domain, with the rest obtained from reference TRBV5-6 and TRBJ2-1, is as follows: DAGVTQSPTHLIKTRGQQVTLRCSPKSGHDTVSWYQQALGQGPQFIFQYYEEEERQRGNFPDRFSGHQFPNYSSELNVNALLLGDSALYLCASSLGVSTPRVGEQFFGPGTRLTVL.

This chain links TRBV9 with TRBJ2-7, with TRBD2 as a possible D gene (6 bases). This CDR3 is built from 11 residues. Trimming stripped 7 bases from V and 6 bases from J, with 11 bases between. The germline CDR1 and CDR2 sequences are SGDLS and YYNGEE. CDR3 loop: CASGGTSEQYF. The CDR3 nucleotides are TGTGCCAGCGGGGGGACCAGCGAGCAGTACTTC. Variable domain in full (rest from reference TRBV9 and TRBJ2-7): DSGVTQTPKHLITATGQRVTLRCSPRSGDLSVYWYQQSLDQGLQFLIQYYNGEERAKGNILERFSAQQFPDLHSELNLSSLELGDSALYFCASGGTSEQYFGPGTRLTVT.

CDR3 sequence: CASSEIDGGRGSDTQYF. Here the CDR3 DNA reads TGTGCCAGCAGTGAAATCGATGGCGGGAGGGGTTCAGATACGCAGTATTTT. The genes are TRBV6-1 and TRBJ2-3; 9 bases match TRBD2. Germline V lookup: CDR1 MNHNS, CDR2 SASEGT. This CDR3 spans 17 amino acids. The junction had 10 bases not matched to a gene; V was cut back by 2 bases and J by 4 bases.